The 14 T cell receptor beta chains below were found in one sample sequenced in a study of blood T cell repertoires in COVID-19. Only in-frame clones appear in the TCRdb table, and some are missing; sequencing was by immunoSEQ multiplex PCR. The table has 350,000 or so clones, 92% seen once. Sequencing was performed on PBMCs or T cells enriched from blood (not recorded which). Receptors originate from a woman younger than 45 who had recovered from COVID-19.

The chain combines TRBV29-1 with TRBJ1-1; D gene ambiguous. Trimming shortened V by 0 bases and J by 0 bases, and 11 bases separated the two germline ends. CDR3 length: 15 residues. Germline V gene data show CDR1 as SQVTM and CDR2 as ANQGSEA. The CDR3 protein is CSVEDLGRVNTEAFF. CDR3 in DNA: TGCAGCGTTGAAGATCTAGGGAGGGTGAACACTGAAGCTTTCTTT.

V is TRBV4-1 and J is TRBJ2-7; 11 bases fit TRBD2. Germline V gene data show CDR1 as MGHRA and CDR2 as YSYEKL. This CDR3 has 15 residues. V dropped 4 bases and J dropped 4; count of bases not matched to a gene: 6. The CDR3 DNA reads TGCGCCAGCAGCCCCGGGACTAGCGGTTATTACGAGCAGTACTTC. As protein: CASSPGTSGYYEQYF.

Here the CDR3 reads CASSPRTGPYEQYF. In DNA form, the CDR3 reads TGTGCCAGCAGTCCCCGGACAGGGCCCTACGAGCAGTACTTC. This chain joins TRBV27 and TRBJ2-7; 8 positions agree with TRBD1. This CDR3 contains 14 residues. With 5 bases clipped from V and 2 bases from J, the junction kept 5 bases outside the gene matches. In germline, CDR1 is MNHEY, CDR2 SMNVEV (reference sequence).

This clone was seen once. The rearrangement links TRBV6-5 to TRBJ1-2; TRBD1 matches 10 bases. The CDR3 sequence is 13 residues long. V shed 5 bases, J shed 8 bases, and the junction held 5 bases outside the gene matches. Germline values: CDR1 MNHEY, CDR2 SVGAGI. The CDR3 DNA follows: TGTGCCAGCAGTACTGGGACAGGGGACGGCTACACCTTC. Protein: CASSTGTGDGYTF.

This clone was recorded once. In DNA form, the CDR3 reads TGTGCCAGCAGCCCGGGAGGGGGCAGGGCTGAAGCTTTCTTT. Translation: CASSPGGGRAEAFF. The chain has TRBV3-1 (or the pseudogene TRBV3-2) and TRBJ1-1; 7 nucleotides agree with TRBD1. This CDR3 has 14 amino acids. Germline-derived CDR1 and CDR2 are LGHDT and YNNKEL (reference sequence). The V segment lost 4 bases and the J segment 6 bases; nucleotides outside the gene matches: 8.

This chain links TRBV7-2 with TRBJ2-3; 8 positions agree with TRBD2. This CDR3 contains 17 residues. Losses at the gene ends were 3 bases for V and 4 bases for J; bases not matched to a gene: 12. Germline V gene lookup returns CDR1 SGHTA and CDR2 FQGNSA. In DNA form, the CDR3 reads TGTGCCAGCAGCTTCTTACTTGGCGGGGGGAGGTCAGATACGCAGTATTTT. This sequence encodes CASSFLLGGGRSDTQYF.

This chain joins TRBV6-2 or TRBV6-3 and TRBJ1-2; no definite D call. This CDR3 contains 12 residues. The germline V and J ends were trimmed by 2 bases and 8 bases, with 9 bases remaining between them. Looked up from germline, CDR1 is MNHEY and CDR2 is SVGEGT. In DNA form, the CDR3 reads TGTGCCAGCAGTTACGGCAGGCGCGGCTACACCTTC. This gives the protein CASSYGRRGYTF.

CDR3 coding DNA: TGCGCCAGCAGGCCAACTTTGACAGATAATTCACCCCTCCACTTT. Translating gives CASRPTLTDNSPLHF. J is TRBJ1-6 and V is TRBV4-1; tentative D call: TRBD1 (5 bases). CDR3 length: 15 amino acids. With 6 bases removed from V and 5 bases from J, the gap between germline ends came to 14 bases. Per the germline V gene, CDR1 is MGHRA and CDR2 is YSYEKL.

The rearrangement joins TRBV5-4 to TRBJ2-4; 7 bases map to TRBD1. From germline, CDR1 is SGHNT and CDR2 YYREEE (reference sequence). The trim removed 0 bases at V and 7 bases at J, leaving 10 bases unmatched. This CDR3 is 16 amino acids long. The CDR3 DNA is TGTGCCAGCAGCTTGGCCGTAGGGGGCGCCCGGAACATTCAGTACTTC. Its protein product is CASSLAVGGARNIQYF.

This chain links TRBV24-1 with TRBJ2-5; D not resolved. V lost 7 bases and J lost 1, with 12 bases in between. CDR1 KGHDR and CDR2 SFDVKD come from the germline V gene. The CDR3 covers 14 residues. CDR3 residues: CATSLPDIQETQYF. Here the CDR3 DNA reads TGTGCCACCAGCCTACCTGACATCCAAGAGACCCAGTACTTC.

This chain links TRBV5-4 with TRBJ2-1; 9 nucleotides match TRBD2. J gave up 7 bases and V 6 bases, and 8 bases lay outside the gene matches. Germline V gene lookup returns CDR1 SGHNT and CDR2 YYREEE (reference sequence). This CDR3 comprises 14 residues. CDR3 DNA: TGTGCCAGCACCGACGGACTAGCGTGGAATGAGCAGTTCTTC. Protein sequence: CASTDGLAWNEQFF.

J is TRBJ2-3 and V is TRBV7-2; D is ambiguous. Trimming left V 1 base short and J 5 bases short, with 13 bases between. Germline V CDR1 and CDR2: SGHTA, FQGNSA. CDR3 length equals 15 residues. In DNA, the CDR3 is TGTGCCAGCAGCTTAGAGAAAAAGCGCGTAGATACGCAGTATTTT. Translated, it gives CASSLEKKRVDTQYF.

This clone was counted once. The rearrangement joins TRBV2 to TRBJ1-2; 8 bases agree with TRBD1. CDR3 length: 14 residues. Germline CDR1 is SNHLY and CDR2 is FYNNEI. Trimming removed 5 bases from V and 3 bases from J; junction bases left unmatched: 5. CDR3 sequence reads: CASSQDREDYGYTF. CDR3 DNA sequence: TGTGCCAGCAGTCAGGACAGGGAGGACTATGGCTACACCTTC.

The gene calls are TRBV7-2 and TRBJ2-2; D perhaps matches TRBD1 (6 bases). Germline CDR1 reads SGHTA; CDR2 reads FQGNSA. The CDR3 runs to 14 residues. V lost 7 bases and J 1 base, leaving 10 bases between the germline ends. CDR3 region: CASNTGQNTGELFF. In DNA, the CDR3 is TGTGCCAGCAACACGGGACAGAACACCGGGGAGCTGTTTTTT.